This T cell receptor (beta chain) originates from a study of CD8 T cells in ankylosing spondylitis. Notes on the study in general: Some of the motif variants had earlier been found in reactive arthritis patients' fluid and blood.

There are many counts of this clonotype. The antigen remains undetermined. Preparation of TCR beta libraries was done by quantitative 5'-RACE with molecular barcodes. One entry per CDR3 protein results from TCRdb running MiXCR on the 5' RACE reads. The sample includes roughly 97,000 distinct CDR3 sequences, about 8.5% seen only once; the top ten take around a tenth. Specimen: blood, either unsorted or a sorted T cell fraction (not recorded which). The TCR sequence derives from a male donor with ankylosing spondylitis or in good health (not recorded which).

CDR3 DNA: TGCGCCAGCAGCTCGCTGGACAGGGGCTATGGCTACACCTTC. It is translated as CASSSLDRGYGYTF. V is TRBV5-1 and J is TRBJ1-2; TRBD1 matches 9 bases. CDR1 and CDR2 from the germline V gene are SGHRS and YFSETQ. The ends lost 3 bases at V and 4 bases at J; junction bases unmatched: 4. This CDR3 region has 14 residues.